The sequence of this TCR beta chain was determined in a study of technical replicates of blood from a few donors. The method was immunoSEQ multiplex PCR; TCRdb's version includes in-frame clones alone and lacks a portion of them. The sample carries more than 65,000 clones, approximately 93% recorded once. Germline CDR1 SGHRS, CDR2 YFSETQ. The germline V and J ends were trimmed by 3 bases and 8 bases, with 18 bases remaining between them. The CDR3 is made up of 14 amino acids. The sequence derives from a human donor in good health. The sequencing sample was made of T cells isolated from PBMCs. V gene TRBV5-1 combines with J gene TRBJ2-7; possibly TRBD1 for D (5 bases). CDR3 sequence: CASSSDTATPQQYF. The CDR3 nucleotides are TGCGCCAGCAGCTCGGACACCGCGACCCCTCAGCAGTACTTC. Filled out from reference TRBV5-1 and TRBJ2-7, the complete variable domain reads KAGVTQTPRYLIKTRGQQVTLSCSPISGHRSVSWYQQTPGQGLQFLFEYFSETQRNKGNFPGRFSGRQFSNSRSEMNVSTLELGDSALYLCASSSDTATPQQYFGPGTRLTVT.